The 6 T cell receptor beta chains listed next were all sequenced from one sample in a study of spatial heterogeneity in lung cancer. One entry per CDR3 protein results from TCRdb running MiXCR on the 5' RACE reads. The data hold 85,000 to 100,000 distinct CDR3 sequences, with approximately 12% observed a single time. Time point described: sample taken at primary tumor resection. Specimen: PBMCs, collected at surgery. The receptors shown here come from a male donor with early-stage non-small cell lung cancer.

The rearrangement uses TRBV6-6 and TRBJ1-6; D perhaps matches TRBD1 (5 bases). V gave up 2 bases and J gave up 8 bases, with 10 bases separating them. CDR1 is MNHNY and CDR2 is SVGAGI in the germline V gene (reference sequence). CDR3 length: 14 residues. CDR3 DNA: TGTGCCAGCAGTTACGAGGTCAGGGATTCACCCCTCCACTTT. Its protein is CASSYEVRDSPLHF.

This clonotype was seen many times. This chain links TRBV4-1 with TRBJ1-2; D might be TRBD1 (5 bases). CDR1 and CDR2 from the germline V gene are MGHRA and YSYEKL. This CDR3 is 14 amino acids long. V lost 5 bases and J 6 bases, leaving 16 bases between the germline ends. The CDR3 protein is CASSDSGNRDGYTF. For the CDR3, the DNA is TGCGCCAGCAGCGATTCAGGGAATCGTGATGGCTACACCTTC.

This clonotype was counted ten times or more. The rearrangement uses TRBV23-1 and TRBJ2-1, with D possibly TRBD2 on 5 matching bases. TRBV23-1 has ORF status, its function being uncertain. The CDR3 is made up of 18 amino acids. The V gene lost 8 bases and the J gene lost 1 base, with 24 bases spanning the gap. CDR3 DNA sequence: TGCGCCAGCGCCAGCAGCGGATCAGTCCCTAAGTCCTACAATGAGCAGTTCTTC. This gives the protein CASASSGSVPKSYNEQFF.

V usage is TRBV7-2 and J usage is TRBJ2-1; maybe TRBD2 (5 bases). There are 14 residues in the CDR3. With 1 base removed from V and 8 bases from J, the gap between germline ends came to 12 bases. CDR1 and CDR2 from the germline V gene are SGHTA and FQGNSA. CDR3 sequence (DNA): TGTGCCAGCAGCTTAGATCTCGGGATCTATGAGCAGTTCTTC. This gives the protein CASSLDLGIYEQFF. The variable domain in full, completed from reference TRBV7-2 and TRBJ2-1, reads GAGVSQSPSNKVTEKGKDVELRCDPISGHTALYWYRQSLGQGLEFLIYFQGNSAPDKSGLPSDRFSAERTGGSVSTLTIQRTQQEDSAVYLCASSLDLGIYEQFFGPGTRLTVL.

This clonotype was recorded many times. The CDR3 DNA reads TGTGCCAGCAGCTTATTCAGGTCTAGCACAGATACGCAGTATTTT. This gives the protein CASSLFRSSTDTQYF. The rearrangement links TRBV13 to TRBJ2-3, with D hard to call. The germline V and J ends were trimmed by 2 bases and 0 bases, with 9 bases remaining between them. CDR1 and CDR2 (germline): PRHDT, FYEKMQ (reference sequence). CDR3 size: 15 residues.

In its sample, this clonotype was seen many times. This chain connects TRBV9 to TRBJ2-1, with D maybe TRBD2 (5 bases). V lost 0 bases, J lost 0 bases, and 10 bases lay in between. CDR3 length: 16 amino acids. Germline V lookup: CDR1 SGDLS, CDR2 YYNGEE. The CDR3 is CASSVVSASSYNEQFF. CDR3 coding DNA: TGTGCCAGCAGCGTAGTTAGCGCGAGCTCCTACAATGAGCAGTTCTTC.